The subject of this entry is one T cell receptor beta chain. Method: immunoSEQ multiplex PCR; TCRdb's copy keeps in-frame clones and lacks some. The repertoire holds about 360,000 clones, with 86% as singletons. CDR3 size: 15 residues. CDR1 and CDR2 (germline): SGDLS, YYNGEE. V was pared by 0 bases and J by 6 bases, with 15 bases between. This sample is part of a study of cytomegalovirus exposure and HLA in healthy donors. This chain connects TRBV9 to TRBJ1-1; a possible D gene is TRBD1 (5 bases). The TCR was taken from a woman aged 18-30 years in good health and CMV-seronegative. Sequenced material: PBMCs. The CDR3 reads CASSVGGRGFSEAFF. The CDR3 region has the DNA TGTGCCAGCAGCGTAGGTGGGAGGGGATTCTCTGAAGCTTTCTTT.